Presented here are 11 T cell receptor beta chains from one specimen sequenced in a study of glioma-infiltrating T cells. Amplification of TCR alpha and beta CDR3 regions from RNA used iRepertoire nested multiplex PCR. TCRdb reprocessed the multiplex PCR reads via MiXCR and lists one record per CDR3 protein. This sample has 150,000 or so distinct CDR3 sequences, with 39% found just once. The specimen was glioma tissue, nonneoplastic brain tissue, or PBMCs (not recorded which). The origin of the receptors is a human donor with low-grade glioma or glioblastoma, undergoing nonglioma brain surgery, or in good health (not recorded which).

J is TRBJ1-2 and V is TRBV12-3 or TRBV12-4; maybe TRBD1 (5 bases). The CDR3 runs 14 residues. V dropped 5 bases and J dropped 6 bases, with 16 bases sitting between them. The CDR3, as DNA: TGTGCCAGCAGTCCAGGGAGCATGGTTGATGGCTACACCTTC. Its translation: CASSPGSMVDGYTF.

This chain connects TRBV4-3 to TRBJ1-2; the D gene is possibly TRBD1 (6 bases). The CDR3 loop spans 14 amino acids. V was cut by 0 bases and J by 7 bases, with 12 bases left in between. Germline V gene sequence: CDR1 LGHNA, CDR2 YSLEER. The CDR3: CASSQDLGDTGYTF. The CDR3 DNA reads as TGCGCCAGCAGCCAAGATCTAGGGGACACTGGCTACACCTTC.

This clonotype has only a few counts. The rearrangement links TRBV6-1 to TRBJ2-1; D unresolved. Germline lookup yields CDR1 MNHNS and CDR2 SASEGT. Trimming took 8 bases from V and 9 from J, leaving 14 bases between them. The CDR3 covers 12 residues. The CDR3 loop is CASRSSDGEQFF. The CDR3 DNA is TGTGCCAGCCGTTCGAGTGATGGTGAGCAGTTCTTC.

The chain's CDR3 is CASSLGLTGGTEAFF. For the CDR3, the DNA is TGTGCCAGCAGCTTAGGGTTGACAGGGGGCACTGAAGCTTTCTTT. This chain joins TRBV7-2 and TRBJ1-1; TRBD1 aligns across 9 bases. Germline lookup yields CDR1 SGHTA and CDR2 FQGNSA. Losses at the gene ends were 1 base for V and 4 bases for J; bases not matched to a gene: 4. There are 15 residues in the CDR3.

The CDR3 DNA sequence: TGTGCCATCATTGGACAGGACGGGGAGACCCAGTACTTC. This encodes CAIIGQDGETQYF. The V call is TRBV5-4, the J call TRBJ2-5, with TRBD1 matching over 7 bases. This CDR3 spans 13 amino acids. In germline, CDR1 is SGHNT, CDR2 YYREEE (reference sequence). V gave up 9 bases and J gave up 5 bases; unmatched junction bases: 10.

The chain carries TRBV12-3 or TRBV12-4 and TRBJ1-1; D perhaps matches TRBD1 (5 bases). The CDR3 consists of 13 residues. The germline V and J ends were trimmed by 6 bases and 1 base, with 9 bases remaining between them. The CDR3 DNA reads TGTGCCAGCAGGATAGGGGAGAACACTGAAGCTTTCTTT. Amino acid sequence: CASRIGENTEAFF.

This clonotype has just a few counts. This chain joins TRBV20-1 and TRBJ2-3; D is unclear. The CDR3 has 10 residues. Looked up from germline, CDR1 is DFQATT and CDR2 is SNEGSKA (reference sequence). V shed 2 bases and J shed 6 bases, with 3 bases lying between them. This CDR3 reads CSARHDTQYF. The CDR3 DNA is TGCAGTGCTAGACACGATACGCAGTATTTT.

This clonotype has a count of ten or more. The rearrangement links TRBV6-1 to TRBJ2-7; D gene ambiguous. Deletions cut 2 bases from V and 1 base from J, with 18 bases between. This CDR3 has 17 residues. Germline loops: CDR1 MNHNS, CDR2 SASEGT. The CDR3, as DNA: TGTGCCAGCAGTGAATTTTATGGCCTTTTAGGTTCCTACGAGCAGTACTTC. Protein sequence: CASSEFYGLLGSYEQYF.

This clonotype came up a few times. The rearrangement uses TRBV6-6 and TRBJ2-7; D may be TRBD2 (6 bases). The CDR3 has 16 amino acids. Germline V lookup: CDR1 MNHNY, CDR2 SVGAGI (reference sequence). Trimming left V 2 bases short and J 3 bases short, with 17 bases between. CDR3 sequence: CASSYGDGGKGYEQYF. CDR3 in DNA: TGTGCCAGCAGTTACGGCGACGGGGGAAAAGGCTACGAGCAGTACTTC.

This clonotype was counted at least ten times. The chain is built from TRBV6-2 or TRBV6-3 and TRBJ2-1, with TRBD2 matching 7 bases. Germline V gene data show CDR1 as MNHEY and CDR2 as SVGEGT. The CDR3 sequence is 16 residues long. The junction had 2 bases not matched to a gene; V was cut back by 0 bases and J by 0 bases. The CDR3 nucleotides are TGTGCCAGCAGTTACTCGGTAGCGGGCTCCTACAATGAGCAGTTCTTC. It translates to CASSYSVAGSYNEQFF.

This clonotype occurred once. The missing conserved phenylalanine or tryptophan at the end of this CDR3 makes a read error likely. The chain recombines TRBV20-1 with TRBJ2-3; a possible D gene is TRBD1 (5 bases). V was clipped by 1 base and J by 0 bases, with 8 bases between them. Germline CDR1 is DFQATT and CDR2 is SNEGSKA (reference sequence). The CDR3 consists of 14 residues. The CDR3 DNA sequence: TGCAGTGCTAGAGTGGGGCGTAGCACAGATACGCAGTATCTT. This codes for CSARVGRSTDTQYL.